This TCR beta chain was sequenced for a study of blood T cell repertoires in COVID-19. Clones were sequenced by immunoSEQ multiplex PCR, and TCRdb holds only the in-frame ones, with some missing. The sample contains just over 60,000 clones, more than 65% of which appear only once. Germline lookup yields CDR1 SGHTA and CDR2 FQGTGA. The CDR3 has 13 residues. The germline V and J ends were trimmed by 2 bases and 10 bases, with 14 bases remaining between them. V usage is TRBV7-3 and J usage is TRBJ1-2; D uncertain. Sequenced: peripheral blood. This TCR derives from an elderly woman with active or convalescent COVID-19. DNA of the CDR3: TGTGCCAGCAGCTTATACGAGAGCGGACTCTACACCTTC. Translated, it gives CASSLYESGLYTF.